This record looks at one TCR beta chain sequence and its context. Its cognate antigen is unknown. These data are taken from a study of Graves' ophthalmopathy and Graves' hyperthyroidism. Germline lookup yields CDR1 ENHRY and CDR2 SYGVKD. This CDR3 is 12 amino acids long. V shed 6 bases and J 8 bases; nucleotides not matched to a gene: 4. Study-wide results and limits: The blood repertoire also included most expanded thyroid clonotypes above 0.001 frequency.

Beta-chain TCR CDR3 regions were amplified from RNA transcripts. HTBI-primed RT-PCR formed the first round, and a multiplex PCR formed the second. TCRdb independently ran MiXCR on the multiplex PCR reads; one entry per CDR3 protein. Of hundreds of thousands of distinct CDR3 sequences in the sample, approximately 39% were seen once. The chain employs TRBV10-3 and TRBJ2-1, with 7 bases lining up with TRBD1. Sequencing was carried out using peripheral blood. The receptor's source is an adult man with Graves' ophthalmopathy. The CDR3 region has the DNA TGTGCCATCAGGACCACAGGGGATGAGCAGTTCTTC. Translated, it gives CAIRTTGDEQFF.